This TCR beta chain was recorded in a study of cytomegalovirus exposure and HLA in healthy donors. In regard to this clone: Its antigen remains unknown.

Looked up from germline, CDR1 is MDHEN and CDR2 is SYDVKM. V lost 5 bases to trimming and J lost 10 bases; unmatched junction nucleotides: 16. CDR3 length: 15 amino acids. Researchers ran the PCR with 60 Vbeta and 13 Jbeta primers. Sequencing was performed with immunoSEQ multiplex PCR; in TCRdb, only in-frame clones are kept and a portion is missing. The table lists about 82,000 clones, 60% to 80% of them singletons. Study-wide results and caveats: A later analysis reportedly identified an Asian-associated ancestry cluster as carrying fewer N-insertions than the roughly 600-donor mean.

Sequenced sample: PBMCs. The J gene is TRBJ1-1, the V gene TRBV28, with 7 bases identical to TRBD1. This clonotype originated in a middle-aged man in good health and CMV-seronegative. The CDR3 protein is CASSLPGQYRSGAFF. As DNA, the CDR3 is TGTGCCAGCAGTCTTCCGGGACAGTATCGATCTGGAGCTTTCTTT.